This entry describes one T cell receptor beta chain. Antigen unknown. This entry comes from a study of OX40 agonist ivuxolimab in advanced cancers. On the study more broadly: Every patient in dose escalation had hepatocellular carcinoma, melanoma, renal cell or head and neck cancer. Findings of the study overall: The study found among the lowest clonal expansion in partial responders at 0.1-3.0 mg/kg.

This CDR3 is built from 18 residues. Trimming took 0 bases from V and 4 from J, leaving 18 bases between them. The V gene's germline CDR1 is MGHRA and CDR2 YSYEKL. Profiled with immunoSEQ multiplex PCR; TCRdb holds only in-frame clones, not every one. Among about 79,000 clones, roughly 91% were seen once, and the ten largest hold roughly 0.32%. Patients with a history of autoimmune disease or on systemic immunosuppression were excluded. The origin of this receptor is an adult with an advanced solid tumor such as melanoma, head and neck, liver or kidney cancer. The source was CD4+ or CD8+ T cells sorted from blood, collected in a trial of the OX40 agonist ivuxolimab. This sequence joins TRBV4-1 and TRBJ2-2, with D tentatively TRBD1 or TRBD2 (5 bases each). The CDR3 is CASSQDGFPGTATGELFF. The CDR3 region has the DNA TGCGCCAGCAGCCAAGATGGGTTCCCAGGGACGGCCACCGGGGAGCTGTTTTTT.